Listed here are 16 T cell receptor beta chains from one sample, sequenced in a study of T cells in Graves' hyperthyroidism and ophthalmopathy (dated by TCRdb to between 2018 and 2020). The library was prepared using multiplex PCR. Sequenced on an Illumina HiSeq 2000. The TCR beta CDR3 regions were amplified from the RNA transcripts. The first round of RT-PCR for the TCR CDR3 was performed with the HTBI primer set and the Qiagen OneStep RT-PCR kit. The raw public reads went through TCRdb reprocessing: fastp at Q25, MiXCR clone calling, in-frame beta chains kept. For every CDR3 protein sequence, its rows merge into one entry that carries the most common genes and DNA. Within this sample are about 580,000 distinct CDR3 sequences, with 35% to 55% of them counted one time only. Jointly, the top ten make up approximately 8.4% of the sample. Sequenced: peripheral blood or thyroid tissue (not recorded which). The receptors come from a woman under 30 with Graves' hyperthyroidism.

This clonotype has ten or more counts. The J gene is TRBJ2-7, the V gene TRBV7-9, with D uncertain. This CDR3 is 12 amino acids long. Germline assignment: CDR1 SEHNR and CDR2 FQNEAQ (reference sequence). The V gene lost 4 bases and the J gene lost 4 bases, with 8 bases spanning the gap. The CDR3 DNA follows: TGTGCCAGCAGCTCACAGATTTACGAGCAGTACTTC. As protein: CASSSQIYEQYF.

V and J are TRBV10-2 and TRBJ2-7, with D possibly TRBD1 on 5 matching bases. Germline CDR1 is WSHSY and CDR2 is SAAADI. Trimming took 9 bases from V and 7 from J, leaving 13 bases between them. This CDR3 is 11 amino acids long. CDR3 bases: TGCGCCAGGGGGCACGGGTTGGAGCAGTACTTC. Translation: CARGHGLEQYF.

V gene TRBV9 combines with J gene TRBJ2-7, with D possibly called TRBD1 or TRBD2 (5 bases each). Trimming stripped 7 bases from V and 0 bases from J, with 14 bases between. The germline gives CDR1 SGDLS, CDR2 YYNGEE. This CDR3 has 14 amino acids. This CDR3 is CASAEGPRSYEQYF. CDR3 DNA sequence: TGTGCCAGCGCCGAGGGACCGCGCTCCTACGAGCAGTACTTC.

CDR3 DNA: TGCAGCGCGGGACAGAACTACGAGCAGACCCTGGACAGGTCGACTAACTATGGCTACACCTTC. This sequence encodes CSAGQNYEQTLDRSTNYGYTF. V gene TRBV29-1 combines with J gene TRBJ1-2; 7 bases align to TRBD1. The V and J ends lost 7 bases and 0 bases, in that order; junction bases with no gene match: 29. CDR3 length: 21 amino acids. Germline V CDR1 and CDR2: SQVTM, ANQGSEA.

With respect to this clonotype: This clone may be a read error of a much larger clone one base away. The V and J genes are TRBV6-1 and TRBJ1-1; no firm D call. This CDR3 contains 12 residues. Per germline, CDR1 MNHNS and CDR2 SASEGT. V was trimmed by 1 base and J by 4 bases, leaving 4 bases between them. CDR3: CASSEEGTEAFF. In nucleotides, the CDR3 is TGTGCCAGCAGTGAAGAGGGCACTGAAGCTTTCTTT.

This clonotype came up many times. This CDR3 reads CAISDIGTQETQYF. CDR3 in DNA: TGTGCCATCAGTGATATCGGGACGCAAGAGACCCAGTACTTC. The chain employs TRBV10-3 and TRBJ2-5; D may match TRBD1 or TRBD2 (5 bases each). The CDR3 is 14 residues long. In germline, CDR1 is ENHRY, CDR2 SYGVKD. V lost 3 bases, J lost 2 bases, and 10 bases lay in between.

In this sample, this clonotype turned up many times. The rearrangement joins TRBV9 to TRBJ1-1, with D perhaps matching TRBD1 (5 bases). The CDR3 contains 14 residues. Germline values: CDR1 SGDLS, CDR2 YYNGEE. V shed 6 bases and J shed 0 bases, with 12 bases lying between them. As DNA, the CDR3 is TGTGCCAGCACCTTGGGACGGCTGAACACTGAAGCTTTCTTT. Residues: CASTLGRLNTEAFF.

A note on this clonotype: The CDR3 end shows no conserved phenylalanine or tryptophan, and so a read error is likely. Here the CDR3 DNA reads TGTGCCAGCAGCTTAGCTCGTTATTCACCCCTCCACCTT. Residues: CASSLARYSPLHL. This chain links TRBV7-8 with TRBJ1-6; unclear D gene. Trimming pared 0 bases from V and 8 bases from J, leaving 5 bases between. This CDR3 spans 13 amino acids. CDR1 and CDR2 (germline): SGHVS, FQNEAQ.

This clonotype has only one observation. This sequence joins TRBV12-3 or TRBV12-4 and TRBJ2-7; 9 bases agree with TRBD2. With the DNA end fitting TRBJ2-4 better, the J assignment may be wrong. CDR3 length equals 13 residues. The CDR3 DNA sequence: TGTGCCAGCAGCGCGGGAGGGGGAAACATTCAGTACTTC. Translated, it gives CASSAGGGNIQYF.

This clonotype occurred a few times. V and J are TRBV12-3 or TRBV12-4 and TRBJ2-7; 10 nucleotides line up with TRBD1. J was trimmed by 5 bases and V by 5 bases; bases with no gene match: 3. The CDR3 extends over 13 amino acids. CDR3 DNA sequence: TGTGCCAGCAGTGGGACAGGGGTCCACGAGCAGTACTTC. This gives the protein CASSGTGVHEQYF.

A remark on this clonotype: This clone may be a read error of a much larger clone one base away. This chain links TRBV19 with TRBJ2-7; 8 nucleotides align to TRBD1. CDR1 is LNHDA, CDR2 SQIVND, per germline (reference sequence). This CDR3 is built from 15 residues. The CDR3 nucleotides are TGTGCCAGTAGCAACCCCGGGACAGGCTCCTACGAGCGGTACTTC. Its protein product is CASSNPGTGSYERYF. Using reference TRBV19 and TRBJ2-7 for the parts outside the CDR3, the full variable domain is DGGITQSPKYLFRKEGQNVTLSCEQNLNHDAMYWYRQDPGQGLRLIYYSQIVNDFQKGDIAEGYSVSREKKESFPLTVTSAQKNPTAFYLCASSNPGTGSYERYFGPGTRLTVT.

The chain has TRBV20-1 and TRBJ2-7, with D perhaps matching TRBD1 (7 bases). The CDR3 is 13 amino acids. V lost 4 bases and J lost 3, with 13 bases in between. Per germline, CDR1 DFQATT and CDR2 SNEGSKA (reference sequence). As DNA, the CDR3 is TGCAGTGCTACCAACAGGGGAGGCTACGAGCAGTACTTC. It is translated as CSATNRGGYEQYF.

The CDR3 protein is CASSRMGDRGDFEQFF. The CDR3 nucleotides read TGTGCCAGCAGTAGAATGGGGGACAGGGGTGACTTTGAGCAGTTCTTC. This rearrangement joins TRBV27 to TRBJ2-1, with 10 bases lining up with TRBD1. The CDR3 is 16 residues long. The junction had 13 bases not matched to a gene; V was cut back by 5 bases and J by 9 bases. Germline V CDR1 and CDR2: MNHEY, SMNVEV (reference sequence).

This clonotype occurred a few times. The V call is TRBV27, the J call TRBJ1-2, with D possibly matching TRBD1 (5 bases). The CDR3 contains 14 residues. Germline V gene lookup returns CDR1 MNHEY and CDR2 SMNVEV (reference sequence). Trimming removed 0 bases from V and 2 bases from J, with 7 bases in between. CDR3 DNA: TGTGCCAGCAGTTTATCTAAGGGGAACTATGGCTACACCTTC. This sequence encodes CASSLSKGNYGYTF.

This clonotype was detected many times. This sequence joins TRBV5-1 and TRBJ2-2; 11 bases map to TRBD2. J lost 3 bases, V lost 7 bases, and 5 bases had no gene match. The CDR3 has 15 amino acids. Germline values: CDR1 SGHRS, CDR2 YFSETQ. CDR3 DNA sequence: TGCGCCAGCTCCTGGACTAGCGGGTACACCGGGGAGCTGTTTTTT. It translates to CASSWTSGYTGELFF.

J is TRBJ2-2 and V is TRBV30; perhaps TRBD2 as D (5 bases). V was trimmed by 3 bases and J by 4 bases, leaving 12 bases between them. The CDR3 is made up of 14 amino acids. The germline V gene encodes CDR1 GTSNPN and CDR2 SVGIG (reference sequence). The DNA for the CDR3 is TGTGCCTGGAGGAGACTAACTTTCACCGGGGAGCTGTTTTTT. It is translated as CAWRRLTFTGELFF. Using reference TRBV30 and TRBJ2-2 for the parts outside the CDR3, the full variable domain is SQTIHQWPATLVQPVGSPLSLECTVEGTSNPNLYWYRQAAGRGLQLLFYSVGIGQISSEVPQNLSASRPQDRQFILSSKKLLLSDSGFYLCAWRRLTFTGELFFGEGSRLTVL.